These 10 T cell receptor beta chains came from one sample sequenced in a study of blood T cell repertoires in COVID-19. The table came from immunoSEQ multiplex PCR; TCRdb's copy has only in-frame clones and leaves some out. The sample shows about 380,000 clones, around 92% of them seen only once. The sequenced sample was peripheral blood. The receptors come from a man aged 35-49 years with acute or convalescent COVID-19.

The rearrangement links TRBV5-1 to TRBJ1-2; TRBD1 might be the D (5 bases). Trimming pared 4 bases from V and 3 bases from J, leaving 10 bases between. The CDR3 consists of 13 residues. CDR1 is SGHRS and CDR2 is YFSETQ in the germline V gene. The CDR3, as DNA: TGCGCCAGCAGCCCTCAGACAGACTATGGCTACACCTTC. Its translation is CASSPQTDYGYTF.

The J gene is TRBJ2-7, the V gene TRBV6-6; the D gene is possibly TRBD1 (6 bases). V lost 6 bases and J lost 6, with 18 bases in between. CDR3 length: 14 residues. Per the germline V gene, CDR1 is MNHNY and CDR2 is SVGAGI (reference sequence). DNA of the CDR3: TGTGCCAGCAGAAACAGGGACCGGTTAGGCGAGCAGTACTTC. Amino acid sequence: CASRNRDRLGEQYF.

This chain connects TRBV5-8 to TRBJ1-6, with D tentatively TRBD1 (6 bases). The V gene lost 2 bases and the J gene lost 7 bases, with 16 bases spanning the gap. The V gene's germline CDR1 is SGHTS and CDR2 YDEGEE. The CDR3 contains 16 residues. The CDR3 nucleotides are TGTGCCAGCAGCTTCGAACAGGGAAATAGCAATTCACCCCTCCACTTT. It translates to CASSFEQGNSNSPLHF.

The genes are TRBV11-2 and TRBJ2-1, with 7 bases matching TRBD2. Germline values: CDR1 SGHAT, CDR2 FQNNGV. After removal of 6 bases from V and 4 bases from J, the junction contained 9 bases not matched to a gene. This CDR3 is 15 amino acids long. In nucleotides, the CDR3 is TGTGCCAGCAGATACCTAGCGGAGCAGTACAATGAGCAGTTCTTC. As protein: CASRYLAEQYNEQFF.

The genes are TRBV6-5 and TRBJ2-1, with 9 nucleotides matching TRBD2. CDR3 length equals 15 residues. CDR1 is MNHEY, CDR2 SVGAGI, per germline. Germline trimming cut 0 bases from V and 8 bases from J; bases unmatched to any gene: 5. The CDR3, as DNA: TGTGCCAGCAGTTACTCGAATCAGCGGGAGGATGAGCAGTTCTTC. Amino acids: CASSYSNQREDEQFF.

This chain connects TRBV7-9 to TRBJ2-5, with no clear D. CDR1 and CDR2 from the germline V gene are SEHNR and FQNEAQ (reference sequence). Trimming removed 6 bases from V and 1 base from J, with 6 bases in between. CDR3 length: 12 residues. This CDR3 reads CASRFIQETQYF. CDR3 DNA: TGTGCCAGCAGATTCATCCAAGAGACCCAGTACTTC.

This sequence joins TRBV20-1 and TRBJ1-2; a possible D gene is TRBD1 (6 bases). The CDR3 extends over 10 amino acids. Trimming left V 8 bases short and J 6 bases short, with 10 bases between. Germline-derived CDR1 and CDR2 are DFQATT and SNEGSKA (reference sequence). The CDR3 nucleotides are TGCAGTACAGGGTACCATGGCTACACCTTC. Its translation: CSTGYHGYTF.

This rearrangement joins TRBV10-3 to TRBJ2-7; no definite D call. Trimming left V 2 bases short and J 4 bases short, with 15 bases between. The CDR3 is 15 amino acids. The germline gives CDR1 ENHRY, CDR2 SYGVKD. CDR3 protein: CAISEKVSSSYEQYF. CDR3 bases: TGTGCCATCAGTGAGAAGGTTAGCTCCAGTTACGAGCAGTACTTC.

The chain uses TRBV3-1 (or the pseudogene TRBV3-2) and TRBJ1-1; maybe TRBD1 (6 bases). Between the trimmed V and J ends, which lost 3 bases and 5 bases, there was a span of 10 bases. This CDR3 spans 13 amino acids. Germline CDR1 reads LGHDT; CDR2 reads YNNKEL (reference sequence). In DNA form, the CDR3 reads TGTGCCAGCAGCCAGGTCACAGGGACTGAAGCTTTCTTT. It specifies CASSQVTGTEAFF.

The chain uses TRBV11-2 and TRBJ2-7; D is possibly TRBD1 (6 bases). Trimming shortened V by 5 bases and J by 3 bases, and 23 bases separated the two germline ends. The CDR3 consists of 17 residues. Germline CDR1 reads SGHAT; CDR2 reads FQNNGV. CDR3 amino acids: CASSHTQTGTKFYEQYF. The CDR3 DNA reads TGTGCCAGCAGCCACACTCAAACAGGGACCAAGTTCTACGAGCAGTACTTC.